A selection of T cell receptor beta chains follows, all from one sample in a study of T cell responses to AZD1222 COVID-19 vaccine. Libraries were prepared by immunoSEQ multiplex PCR; TCRdb keeps only in-frame clonotypes and omits some of them. The top ten clones hold roughly 7.6% of a sample with 130,000 or so clones, roughly nine tenths of them seen once. Material: peripheral blood, obtained 28 days after the second dose of the MenACWY control vaccine. The receptor source for this set is an adult who received the MenACWY meningococcal vaccine as a control. The conserved cysteine and the conserved F or W are not part of the CDR3 here. The order of the fields is V gene, J gene, CDR3 protein.

TRBV10-2	TRBJ2-5	ASINSGGVQETQY
TRBV24-1	TRBJ2-5	ATSDFGTGEYQETQY
TRBV7-2	TRBJ1-5	ASSLGPNQPQH
TRBV30	TRBJ2-5	AWSVGETQY
TRBV21-1	TRBJ2-3	ASSKVVGGPLSGTDTQY
TRBV3-1/TRBV3-2	TRBJ2-3	ASSASGRGRTQY
TRBV6-2/TRBV6-3	TRBJ2-5	ASSYKRGETQY
TRBV4-3	TRBJ2-2	ASSQGLAGAGELF
TRBV28	TRBJ1-2	ASSGQGKFGYGYT
TRBV5-6	TRBJ1-1	ASSDLNSGDTEAF
TRBV18	TRBJ2-2	ASSPMDLANTGELF
TRBV6-6	TRBJ1-5	ASSYGTGGNQPQH
TRBV27	TRBJ2-3	ASSPPRLNTQY
TRBV7-2	TRBJ2-5	ASSLQEQETQY
TRBV10-1	TRBJ1-5	ASSESGQTVASQPQH
TRBV28	TRBJ1-4	ASGPTIGNEKLF
TRBV5-6	TRBJ2-3	ASSSRDYTDTQY
TRBV7-2	TRBJ1-6	ASSLDSNSPLH
TRBV3-1/TRBV3-2	TRBJ2-4	ASSLRGIAKNIQY
TRBV2	TRBJ2-7	ASTPDRVYEQY
TRBV18	TRBJ2-3	ASSPSQDTQY
TRBV11-2	TRBJ2-7	ASSPQAIYEQY
TRBV5-4	TRBJ1-4	ASSHDRGLDEKLF
TRBV7-2	TRBJ1-5	ASSLAGTGEQPQH
TRBV9	TRBJ2-2	ASSVEGYDTGELF
TRBV19	TRBJ1-6	ASRAGQASNSPLH
TRBV7-2	TRBJ2-3	ASRTDRVGGTDTQY
TRBV11-3	TRBJ1-1	ASSLEANTEAF
TRBV5-1	TRBJ1-1	ASSLDRGLTMNTEAF
TRBV2	TRBJ2-7	AGHVGSYEQY
TRBV6-5	TRBJ1-1	ASSYYSQGPSTEAF
TRBV29-1	TRBJ2-3	SVETGGKDTQY
TRBV18	TRBJ2-5	ASSRMGLAGAETQY
TRBV19	TRBJ2-2	ASSGGTSLAGELF
TRBV19	TRBJ1-4	ASGDRINEKLF
TRBV15	TRBJ1-5	ATSRDWDRGTTQPQH
TRBV4-3	TRBJ1-4	ASSQAFQGVNEKLF
TRBV6-4	TRBJ2-2	ASSPQLDGNTGELF
TRBV4-3	TRBJ1-3	ASSQEWGLRGNTIY
TRBV5-1	TRBJ2-1	ASSGDQSYNEQF
TRBV5-1	TRBJ1-1	ASSTDRGLEAF
TRBV4-3	TRBJ1-2	ASSQASYRENYGYT
TRBV12-3/TRBV12-4	TRBJ2-7	ASSLQQGYEQY
TRBV5-1	TRBJ1-1	ASSPGGQGSTEAF
TRBV24-1	TRBJ1-3	ATSEGLQGPSSGNTIY
TRBV2	TRBJ2-2	ASTHPGLNTGELF
TRBV7-9	TRBJ2-2	ASSQRDSRPGELF
TRBV7-9	TRBJ2-2	ASSPRTVTNTGELF
TRBV12-5	TRBJ1-2	ASGTERWLYGYT
TRBV12-3/TRBV12-4	TRBJ2-1	ASSTTDYNEQF
TRBV6-1	TRBJ2-3	ASSEGQPLVTQY
TRBV5-1	TRBJ2-7	ASSLNSVPYEQY
TRBV28	TRBJ2-7	ASSSANYEQY
TRBV18	TRBJ2-2	ASSPQPRGNTGELF
TRBV7-9	TRBJ2-5	ASLGRETQY
TRBV3-1/TRBV3-2	TRBJ2-1	ASSQRGAGSPQF
TRBV4-3	TRBJ2-5	ASSQDFDIQETQY
TRBV20-1	TRBJ1-5	SASGHFNQPQH
TRBV9	TRBJ1-2	ASSAEGREWAYGYT
TRBV2	TRBJ2-3	ASSGLAGAEY